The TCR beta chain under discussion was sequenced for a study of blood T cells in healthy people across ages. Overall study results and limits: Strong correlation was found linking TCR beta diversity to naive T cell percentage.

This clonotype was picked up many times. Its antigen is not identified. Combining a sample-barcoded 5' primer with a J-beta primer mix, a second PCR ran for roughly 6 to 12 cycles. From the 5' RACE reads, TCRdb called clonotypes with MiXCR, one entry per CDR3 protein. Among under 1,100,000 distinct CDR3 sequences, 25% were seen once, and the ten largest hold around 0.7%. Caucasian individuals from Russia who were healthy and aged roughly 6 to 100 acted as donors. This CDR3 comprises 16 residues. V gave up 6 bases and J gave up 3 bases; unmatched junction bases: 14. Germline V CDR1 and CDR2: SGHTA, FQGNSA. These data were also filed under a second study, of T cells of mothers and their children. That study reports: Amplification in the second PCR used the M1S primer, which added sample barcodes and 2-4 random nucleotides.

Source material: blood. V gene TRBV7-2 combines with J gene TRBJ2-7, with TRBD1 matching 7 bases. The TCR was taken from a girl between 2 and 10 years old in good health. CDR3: CASSPRLGQIVYEQYF. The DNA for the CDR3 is TGTGCCAGCAGTCCCCGCCTGGGACAGATTGTCTACGAGCAGTACTTC.